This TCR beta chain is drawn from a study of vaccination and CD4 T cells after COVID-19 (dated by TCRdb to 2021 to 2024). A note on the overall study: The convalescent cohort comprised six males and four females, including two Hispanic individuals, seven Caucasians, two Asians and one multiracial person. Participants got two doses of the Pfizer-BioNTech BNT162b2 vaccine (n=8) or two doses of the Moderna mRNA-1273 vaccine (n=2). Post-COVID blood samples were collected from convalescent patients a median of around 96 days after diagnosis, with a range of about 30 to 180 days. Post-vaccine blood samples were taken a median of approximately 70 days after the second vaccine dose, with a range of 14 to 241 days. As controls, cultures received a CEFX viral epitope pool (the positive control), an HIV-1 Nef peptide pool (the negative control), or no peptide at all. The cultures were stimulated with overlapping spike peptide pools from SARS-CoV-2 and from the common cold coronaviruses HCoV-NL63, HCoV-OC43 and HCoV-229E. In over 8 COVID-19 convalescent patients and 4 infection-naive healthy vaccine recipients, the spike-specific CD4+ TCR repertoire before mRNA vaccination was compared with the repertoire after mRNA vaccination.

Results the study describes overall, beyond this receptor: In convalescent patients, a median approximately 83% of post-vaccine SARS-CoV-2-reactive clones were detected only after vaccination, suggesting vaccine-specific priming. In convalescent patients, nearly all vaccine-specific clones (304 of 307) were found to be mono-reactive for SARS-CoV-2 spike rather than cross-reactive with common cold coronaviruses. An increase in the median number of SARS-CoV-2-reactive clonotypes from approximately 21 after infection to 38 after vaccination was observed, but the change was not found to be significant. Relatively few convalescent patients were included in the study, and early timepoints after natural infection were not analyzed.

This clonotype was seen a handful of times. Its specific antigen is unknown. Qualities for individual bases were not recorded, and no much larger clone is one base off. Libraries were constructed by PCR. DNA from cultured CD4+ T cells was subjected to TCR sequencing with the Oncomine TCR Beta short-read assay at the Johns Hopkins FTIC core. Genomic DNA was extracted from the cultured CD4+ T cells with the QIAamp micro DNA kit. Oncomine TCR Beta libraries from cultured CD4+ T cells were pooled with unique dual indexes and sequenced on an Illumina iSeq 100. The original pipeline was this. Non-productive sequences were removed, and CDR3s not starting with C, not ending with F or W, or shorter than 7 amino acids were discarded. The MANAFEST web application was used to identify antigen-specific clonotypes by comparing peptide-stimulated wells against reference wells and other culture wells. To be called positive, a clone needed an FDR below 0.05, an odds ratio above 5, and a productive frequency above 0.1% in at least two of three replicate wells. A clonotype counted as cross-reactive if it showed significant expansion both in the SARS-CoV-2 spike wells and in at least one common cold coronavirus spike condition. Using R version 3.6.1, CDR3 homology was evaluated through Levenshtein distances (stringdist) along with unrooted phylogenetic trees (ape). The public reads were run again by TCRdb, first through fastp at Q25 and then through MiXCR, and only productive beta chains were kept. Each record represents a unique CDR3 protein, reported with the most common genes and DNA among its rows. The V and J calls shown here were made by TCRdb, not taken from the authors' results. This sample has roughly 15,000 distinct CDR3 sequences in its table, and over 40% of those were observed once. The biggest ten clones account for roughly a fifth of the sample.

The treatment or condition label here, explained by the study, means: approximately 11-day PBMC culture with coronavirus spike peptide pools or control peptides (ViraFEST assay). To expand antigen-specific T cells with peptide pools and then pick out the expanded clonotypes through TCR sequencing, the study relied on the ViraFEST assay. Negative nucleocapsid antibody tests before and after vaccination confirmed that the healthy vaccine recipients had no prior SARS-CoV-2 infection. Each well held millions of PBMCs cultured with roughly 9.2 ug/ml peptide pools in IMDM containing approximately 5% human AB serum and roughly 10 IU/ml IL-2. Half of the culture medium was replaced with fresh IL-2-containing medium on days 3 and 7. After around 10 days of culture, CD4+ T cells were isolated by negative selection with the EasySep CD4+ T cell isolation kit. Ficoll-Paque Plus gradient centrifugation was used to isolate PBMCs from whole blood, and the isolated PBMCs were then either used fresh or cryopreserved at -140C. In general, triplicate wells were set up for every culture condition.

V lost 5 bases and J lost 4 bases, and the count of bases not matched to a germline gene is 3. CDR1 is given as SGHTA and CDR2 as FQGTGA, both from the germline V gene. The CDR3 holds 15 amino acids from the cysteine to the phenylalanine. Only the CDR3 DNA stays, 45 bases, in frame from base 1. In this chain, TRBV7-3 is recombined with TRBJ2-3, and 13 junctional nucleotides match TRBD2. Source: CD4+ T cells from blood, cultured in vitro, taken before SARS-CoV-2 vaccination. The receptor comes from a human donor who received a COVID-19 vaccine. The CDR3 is CASSRTSGGPDTQYF. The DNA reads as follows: TGTGCCAGCAGCAGGACTAGCGGGGGACCAGATACGCAGTATTTT.